The 5 T cell receptor beta chains reported below all come from one sample, sequenced in a study of a mutant IDH1 vaccine in newly diagnosed glioma. The time point denotes: baseline, week 1 (first vaccination visit). The treatment was: pre-vaccination baseline after standard-of-care therapy. Sequencing was performed with immunoSEQ multiplex PCR; in TCRdb, only in-frame clones are kept and a portion is missing. In the table there are tens of thousands of clones, about 74% of which are singletons. The sample in question was PBMCs, obtained from a glioma patient treated with radiotherapy, temozolomide or both. The source of these receptors is a woman in her 40s with glioma.

The chain joins TRBV6-1 to TRBJ1-3, with D hard to call. The CDR3 has 12 amino acids. The germline V gene encodes CDR1 MNHNS and CDR2 SASEGT. Trimming cost V 0 bases and J 8 bases, with 5 bases left between them. The DNA of the CDR3 is TGTGCCAGCAGTGAAGCGGGATACACCATATATTTT. It yields the protein CASSEAGYTIYF.

The chain carries TRBV4-1 and TRBJ1-2, with D hard to call. The CDR3 loop spans 12 amino acids. The germline V gene encodes CDR1 MGHRA and CDR2 YSYEKL. The V gene lost 1 base and the J gene lost 7 bases, with 7 bases spanning the gap. Here the CDR3 DNA reads TGCGCCAGCAGCCAAGGGAAGCGTGGCTACACCTTC. As protein: CASSQGKRGYTF.

V usage is TRBV19 and J usage is TRBJ2-2; TRBD2 is a possible D gene (6 bases). The germline V gene encodes CDR1 LNHDA and CDR2 SQIVND (reference sequence). The CDR3 has 15 amino acids. V lost 3 bases and J 7 bases, leaving 15 bases between the germline ends. Written as DNA, the CDR3 is TGTGCCAGTAGTATGGGCCTCGGGGGAAACGGGGAGCTGTTTTTT. Its translation: CASSMGLGGNGELFF. Combining the CDR3 with reference TRBV19 and TRBJ2-2 gives the whole variable domain DGGITQSPKYLFRKEGQNVTLSCEQNLNHDAMYWYRQDPGQGLRLIYYSQIVNDFQKGDIAEGYSVSREKKESFPLTVTSAQKNPTAFYLCASSMGLGGNGELFFGEGSRLTVL.

Concerning this clone itself: At one end, the junction sequence differs from germline, possibly due to a read error. V usage is TRBV2 and J usage is TRBJ1-1; TRBD1 is a possible D gene (6 bases). From germline, CDR1 is SNHLY and CDR2 FYNNEI. This CDR3 comprises 11 residues. The CDR3 protein is CASSEAVQGYF. DNA for the CDR3: TGTGCCAGCAGTGAAGCAGTACAGGGATACTTT.

CDR3 DNA sequence: TGTGCCAGCAGTAGAGGACAGGAGACTGGAAACACCATATATTTT. Translation: CASSRGQETGNTIYF. The chain uses TRBV6-6 and TRBJ1-3; TRBD1 agrees at 7 bases. In germline, CDR1 is MNHNY, CDR2 SVGAGI (reference sequence). The CDR3 totals 15 residues. V shed 5 bases, J shed 2 bases, and the junction held 6 bases outside the gene matches.